Each of the 24 T cell receptor beta chains below was sequenced from the same sample in a study of Ad26.COV2.S vaccination and SARS-CoV-2 variants. Sample treatment: roughly 19 received Ad26.COV2.S at low or high dose, single or two shots; 5 received placebo; per-sample allocation not given. All samples were drawn on day 63, counting from the first vaccine or placebo injection. Clones were sequenced by immunoSEQ multiplex PCR, and TCRdb holds only the in-frame ones, with some missing. Among about 350,000 clones, more than 85% were seen once, and the ten largest hold roughly 5%. The specimen comprised peripheral blood, sampled in a trial of Ad26.COV2.S vaccine versus placebo. The receptors were gathered from a person between 18 and 59 years old who received the Ad26.COV2.S COVID-19 vaccine or a placebo.

The chain is built from TRBV19 and TRBJ2-2; 8 bases agree with TRBD1. The germline V gene has CDR1 LNHDA and CDR2 SQIVND (reference sequence). After removal of 5 bases from V and 1 base from J, the junction contained 3 bases not matched to a gene. This CDR3 is built from 15 residues. The CDR3 loop is CASSVQGGNTGELFF. The CDR3 bases are TGTGCCAGTAGTGTACAGGGGGGGAACACCGGGGAGCTGTTTTTT.

This clone occurred once. The V gene is TRBV9, the J gene TRBJ1-1; tentative D call: TRBD1 (6 bases). Germline-derived CDR1 and CDR2 are SGDLS and YYNGEE. The V end lost 0 bases, the J end lost 2 bases, and 11 bases lay between the germline ends. The CDR3 contains 15 residues. DNA of the CDR3: TGTGCCAGCAGCGTAGAAGGGGACACCAACACTGAAGCTTTCTTT. Residues: CASSVEGDTNTEAFF.

A note on this clone: The sample holds other DNA sequences that translate to the same CDR3. This sequence joins TRBV29-1 and TRBJ2-7; unclear D gene. CDR3 length: 11 amino acids. Trimming cost V 1 base and J 1 base, with 2 bases left between them. CDR1 is SQVTM, CDR2 ANQGSEA, per germline. The CDR3 DNA reads TGCAGCGTTGAAGCGTCCTACGAGCAGTACTTC. Residues: CSVEASYEQYF.

The chain has TRBV6-1 and TRBJ2-1, with D unclear. Trimming took 1 base from V and 6 from J, leaving 10 bases between them. The CDR3 is made up of 14 amino acids. Germline V gives CDR1 MNHNS, CDR2 SASEGT. The CDR3 region has the DNA TGTGCCAGCAGTGAAGACGCGAGAACCAATGAGCAGTTCTTC. Translated, it gives CASSEDARTNEQFF.

CDR3 sequence reads: CASSNRGAGFTDTQYF. The DNA for the CDR3 is TGTGCCAGTAGTAACCGGGGAGCGGGTTTCACAGATACGCAGTATTTT. The chain has TRBV19 and TRBJ2-3, with a weak D call TRBD2 (6 bases). Trimming took 4 bases from V and 2 from J, leaving 16 bases between them. The CDR3 runs to 16 residues. Germline lookup yields CDR1 LNHDA and CDR2 SQIVND (reference sequence).

The J gene is TRBJ1-5, the V gene TRBV7-8; D may be TRBD1 (5 bases). Germline V gene data show CDR1 as SGHVS and CDR2 as FQNEAQ. The CDR3 consists of 15 residues. V dropped 2 bases and J dropped 1 base, with 9 bases sitting between them. CDR3 in DNA: TGTGCCAGCAGCTTACGCAGGGTAAGCAATCAGCCCCAGCATTTT. It translates to CASSLRRVSNQPQHF.

V gene TRBV6-2 or TRBV6-3 combines with J gene TRBJ2-2; TRBD1 might be the D (5 bases). The germline V gene has CDR1 MNHEY and CDR2 SVGEGT. This CDR3 region has 12 residues. The V gene lost 6 bases and the J gene lost 6 bases, with 8 bases spanning the gap. The chain's CDR3 is CASSQGSGELFF. The CDR3 DNA reads TGTGCCAGCAGCCAGGGATCCGGGGAGCTGTTTTTT.

The J gene is TRBJ2-3, the V gene TRBV4-3; possibly TRBD1 for D (5 bases). V shed 0 bases and J shed 2 bases, with 9 bases lying between them. CDR3 length: 15 residues. From germline, CDR1 is LGHNA and CDR2 YSLEER. The CDR3 DNA reads as TGCGCCAGCAGCCAAGATCCAGGGCCCACAGATACGCAGTATTTT. Its protein is CASSQDPGPTDTQYF.

V and J are TRBV19 and TRBJ1-4, with D unresolved. The CDR3 length is 14 residues. V gave up 4 bases and J gave up 8 bases, with 14 bases separating them. Germline V CDR1 and CDR2: LNHDA, SQIVND (reference sequence). In DNA, the CDR3 is TGTGCCAGTAGTACCAGGATTTCAGACGAAAAACTGTTTTTT. Translating it yields CASSTRISDEKLFF.

The rearrangement links TRBV10-1 to TRBJ2-2; D is possibly TRBD1 or TRBD2 (5 bases each). Trimming removed 3 bases at V and 0 bases at J, with 11 bases between. The CDR3 spans 16 residues. Germline lookup yields CDR1 WNHNN and CDR2 SYGVQD (reference sequence). This chain's CDR3 is CASSDGRESNTGELFF. The CDR3 DNA sequence: TGCGCCAGCAGTGACGGCAGGGAGTCGAACACCGGGGAGCTGTTTTTT.

This clone was found a few times. The chain employs TRBV18 and TRBJ1-1; TRBD1 is a possible D gene (5 bases). V lost 6 bases, J lost 0 bases, and 8 bases lay in between. The CDR3 extends over 13 amino acids. CDR1 and CDR2 (germline): KGHSH, LQKENI. CDR3 loop: CASSTGLNTEAFF. CDR3 DNA sequence: TGTGCCAGCTCCACGGGGCTGAACACTGAAGCTTTCTTT.

This chain links TRBV19 with TRBJ1-5; 7 bases align to TRBD1. Losses at the gene ends were 5 bases for V and 4 bases for J; bases not matched to a gene: 8. Germline values: CDR1 LNHDA, CDR2 SQIVND (reference sequence). The CDR3 extends over 15 amino acids. For the CDR3, the DNA is TGTGCCAGTAGTTCCTACAGGGGAGGTAATCAGCCCCAGCATTTT. Its translation is CASSSYRGGNQPQHF.

The genes are TRBV30 and TRBJ2-5, with D possibly being TRBD1 or TRBD2 (5 bases each). CDR3 size: 13 residues. V lost 6 bases and J lost 5, with 16 bases in between. Germline CDR1 is GTSNPN and CDR2 is SVGIG (reference sequence). CDR3 region: CACPERDRETQYF. The CDR3 nucleotides are TGTGCCTGCCCTGAAAGGGACCGGGAGACCCAGTACTTC.

This clone was observed many times. The chain carries TRBV11-2 and TRBJ2-2, with D perhaps matching TRBD1 or TRBD2 (5 bases each). Germline values: CDR1 SGHAT, CDR2 FQNNGV. This CDR3 has 16 amino acids. The V and J ends lost 5 bases and 0 bases respectively, with 13 bases between them. In DNA, the CDR3 is TGTGCCAGCAGCGGGGGAACAGTTGCGAACACCGGGGAGCTGTTTTTT. It is translated as CASSGGTVANTGELFF.

The chain recombines TRBV6-5 with TRBJ2-7, with 7 bases identical to TRBD2. The ends lost 7 bases at V and 0 bases at J; junction bases unmatched: 9. Germline lookup yields CDR1 MNHEY and CDR2 SVGAGI. The CDR3 spans 15 residues. The CDR3 sequence: CASKAGLTSSYEQYF. CDR3 DNA: TGTGCCAGCAAAGCGGGACTTACGAGCTCCTACGAGCAGTACTTC.

The chain carries TRBV7-9 and TRBJ1-5, with 10 bases that match TRBD1. Germline V gene lookup returns CDR1 SEHNR and CDR2 FQNEAQ (reference sequence). V lost 5 bases and J lost 5; bases outside the gene matches: 9. This CDR3 is 16 amino acids long. The CDR3 protein is CASSTRQGANYQPQHF. Written as DNA, the CDR3 is TGTGCCAGCAGCACAAGACAGGGGGCCAACTATCAGCCCCAGCATTTT.

The chain employs TRBV18 and TRBJ2-1, with 11 bases lining up with TRBD2. Trimming removed 5 bases from V and 10 bases from J; junction bases left unmatched: 13. This CDR3 comprises 16 residues. Germline-derived CDR1 and CDR2 are KGHSH and LQKENI. The CDR3 bases are TGTGCCAGCTCATCTCGAACTAGCGGGAGTAGATGGGAGCAGTTCTTC. Translation: CASSSRTSGSRWEQFF.

The chain is built from TRBV2 and TRBJ2-7; TRBD1 might be the D (6 bases). Per the germline V gene, CDR1 is SNHLY and CDR2 is FYNNEI. The CDR3 loop spans 15 amino acids. The V end was cut by 5 bases, the J end by 0 bases, with 14 bases between. CDR3 amino acids: CASSSQGGGSYEQYF. CDR3 in DNA: TGTGCCAGCAGTTCACAGGGTGGGGGCTCCTACGAGCAGTACTTC.

The genes are TRBV18 and TRBJ2-2, with 8 positions matching TRBD1. V was clipped by 4 bases and J by 0 bases; unmatched bases: 7. The CDR3 covers 17 residues. CDR1 is KGHSH and CDR2 is LQKENI in the germline V gene. CDR3 region: CASSLMGTGSNTGELFF. The CDR3 DNA sequence: TGTGCCAGCTCACTGATGGGGACAGGTTCGAACACCGGGGAGCTGTTTTTT.

This clone is a singleton in its sample. DNA of the CDR3: TGTGCCAGCAGACGTCCCGGGACAGGTTCAACCCCCTACGAGCAGTACTTC. This sequence encodes CASRRPGTGSTPYEQYF. This rearrangement joins TRBV28 to TRBJ2-7; 8 nucleotides agree with TRBD1. This CDR3 comprises 17 residues. Germline CDR1 is MDHEN and CDR2 is SYDVKM. The V segment lost 6 bases and the J segment 2 bases; nucleotides outside the gene matches: 15.

This chain joins TRBV2 and TRBJ2-3; TRBD2 aligns across 14 bases. Germline lookup yields CDR1 SNHLY and CDR2 FYNNEI. The V and J ends lost 6 bases and 1 base, in that order; junction bases with no gene match: 3. CDR3 size: 16 residues. CDR3 sequence (DNA): TGTGCCAGCAGGAGACTAGCGGGAGGGGGCACAGATACGCAGTATTTT. Its translation: CASRRLAGGGTDTQYF. The full variable domain, its missing parts supplied by reference TRBV2 and TRBJ2-3, is EPEVTQTPSHQVTQMGQEVILRCVPISNHLYFYWYRQILGQKVEFLVSFYNNEISEKSEIFDDQFSVERPDGSNFTLKIRSTKLEDSAMYFCASRRLAGGGTDTQYFGPGTRLTVL.

The V and J genes are TRBV28 and TRBJ2-7, with 8 bases fitting TRBD2. Germline V CDR1 and CDR2: MDHEN, SYDVKM. Trimming at V came to 6 bases and at J to 3 bases, leaving 10 bases not matched to a gene. The CDR3 length is 15 residues. Here the CDR3 reads CASRTTSGGHYEQYF. As DNA, the CDR3 is TGTGCCAGCAGAACAACTAGCGGAGGGCACTACGAGCAGTACTTC.

This chain joins TRBV11-2 and TRBJ1-1, with a possible D match to TRBD1 (6 bases). The V and J ends lost 3 bases and 3 bases respectively, with 14 bases between them. There are 15 residues in the CDR3. CDR1 and CDR2 (germline): SGHAT, FQNNGV. Here the CDR3 reads CASSFNLGGDTEAFF. The CDR3 DNA reads as TGTGCCAGCAGCTTTAACTTAGGGGGGGACACTGAAGCTTTCTTT.

A note on this clone: The junction shows a germline mismatch at one end, possibly a read error. The chain carries TRBV7-2 and TRBJ2-5; no reliable D call. This CDR3 is 14 amino acids long. Germline V CDR1 and CDR2: SGHTA, FQGNSA. The CDR3 is CASSLGRRQEAQYF. CDR3 DNA: TGTGCCAGCAGCTTAGGGCGAAGGCAAGAGGCCCAGTACTTC.